One and the same sample provided the 8 T cell receptor beta chains below, sequenced in a study of response to subunit inactivated influenza vaccine. Each CDR3 protein is one row after TCRdb ran MiXCR on the RT-PCR reads. Here the sample spans about 570,000 distinct CDR3 sequences, about 10% being singletons. These records were also assigned to another study, of T cells expressing NK-cell markers. That work states: In generating TCR beta cDNA, 5'RACE template switching with UMIs was used.

The starting material was PBMCs from blood, obtained on the day of vaccination. These receptors all stem from a man aged 50-60 years who received an inactivated influenza vaccine.

This clonotype was observed a few times. DNA of the CDR3: TGTGCCAGCAGCTTTGGGGCAGACACCGGGGAGCTGTTTTTT. Translation: CASSFGADTGELFF. V is TRBV7-3 and J is TRBJ2-2; weak D call: TRBD1 (5 bases). From germline, CDR1 is SGHTA and CDR2 FQGTGA. Trimming pared 3 bases from V and 3 bases from J, leaving 8 bases between. This CDR3 comprises 14 residues.

There are many counts of this clonotype. The V call is TRBV29-1, the J call TRBJ2-5; unclear D gene. V was pared by 4 bases and J by 4 bases, with 4 bases between. Germline V CDR1 and CDR2: SQVTM, ANQGSEA. This CDR3 has 10 residues. DNA for the CDR3: TGCAGCGTTGGTCTAGAGACCCAGTACTTC. Translation: CSVGLETQYF.

In this sample, this clonotype turned up a few times. The V and J genes are TRBV20-1 and TRBJ2-1; D remains unclear. V was trimmed by 3 bases and J by 4 bases, leaving 10 bases between them. Looked up from germline, CDR1 is DFQATT and CDR2 is SNEGSKA (reference sequence). The CDR3 length is 13 residues. The CDR3, as DNA: TGCAGTGCTAGCGTCGCGGCTTACAATGAGCAGTTCTTC. Protein sequence: CSASVAAYNEQFF.

The CDR3 coding sequence is TGTGCCAGCTCTCCTGGGGCTTCCACCCCAAACACTGAAGCTTTCTTT. This translates into CASSPGASTPNTEAFF. The rearrangement links TRBV12-3 or TRBV12-4 to TRBJ1-1; D is possibly TRBD1 (5 bases). V was trimmed by 8 bases and J by 2 bases, leaving 21 bases between them. The length of the CDR3 is 16 residues.

This clonotype was detected ten times or more. CDR3 loop: CASSLSGGTSTEAFF. The CDR3 DNA sequence: TGTGCCAGCAGTTTATCTGGGGGTACGAGCACTGAAGCTTTCTTT. V is TRBV28 and J is TRBJ1-1; tentative D call: TRBD1 (5 bases). CDR3 size: 15 residues. The ends were cut back, 1 base at V and 4 bases at J, with 13 bases in the middle. Germline CDR1 is MDHEN and CDR2 is SYDVKM.

Many counts were recorded for this clonotype. This chain joins TRBV20-1 and TRBJ2-7; D is possibly TRBD1 (5 bases). Germline-derived CDR1 and CDR2 are DFQATT and SNEGSKA (reference sequence). V gave up 6 bases and J gave up 1 base, with 13 bases separating them. The CDR3 has 13 amino acids. Written as DNA, the CDR3 is TGCAGTGCGTACAGTGACAGTTCCTACGAGCAGTACTTC. Translation: CSAYSDSSYEQYF.

V usage is TRBV12-3 or TRBV12-4 and J usage is TRBJ2-7; TRBD1 matches at 7 bases. The trim removed 5 bases at V and 5 bases at J, leaving 6 bases unmatched. The CDR3 extends over 13 amino acids. Here the CDR3 DNA reads TGTGCCAGCAGTCTGACAGGGTGGAACGAGCAGTACTTC. Amino acids: CASSLTGWNEQYF.

V gene TRBV5-8 combines with J gene TRBJ1-5; D not resolved. The V gene lost 4 bases and the J gene lost 0 bases, with 8 bases spanning the gap. The CDR3 is 14 amino acids. The germline V gene encodes CDR1 SGHTS and CDR2 YDEGEE. The CDR3 sequence: CASSMEYSNQPQHF. CDR3 bases: TGTGCCAGCAGCATGGAGTATAGCAATCAGCCCCAGCATTTT.